This TCR beta chain was retrieved from a study of T cells in Graves' hyperthyroidism and ophthalmopathy. The investigators amplified TCR beta CDR3 regions from RNA transcripts. First-round RT-PCR of the TCR CDR3 relied on the HTBI primer set. TCRdb itself ran the multiplex PCR reads through MiXCR, one entry per CDR3 protein. The sample lists nearly 600,000 distinct CDR3 sequences; 14% were seen once. Cells are PBMCs isolated from approximately 9.2 ml of fresh blood. This clonotype was detected many times. Sequenced sample: blood. This clonotype was sampled from a woman in her twenties or thirties with Graves' hyperthyroidism that later progressed to Graves' ophthalmopathy.

This CDR3 reads CAWSRPGTIYNEQFF. In DNA, the CDR3 is TGTGCCTGGAGTCGACCCGGGACTATCTACAATGAGCAGTTCTTC. V is TRBV30 and J is TRBJ2-1; 7 bases fit TRBD2. This CDR3 region has 15 residues. V was pared by 2 bases and J by 3 bases, with 7 bases of the junction left unmatched. Germline CDR1 reads GTSNPN; CDR2 reads SVGIG (reference sequence).